A selection of T cell receptor beta chains follows, all from one sample in a study of blood T cell repertoires in COVID-19. Profiling relied on immunoSEQ multiplex PCR, and the TCRdb table lists in-frame clones only, not all of them. The profile shows some 250,000 clones, around 90% of them singletons. Sequencing was performed on peripheral blood. These receptors all stem from a woman aged 55-69 years with COVID-19, enrolled during active disease. Each CDR3 is given with its conserved first and last residue.

TRBV19 | CASSMQATPYEQYF
TRBV30 | CAWSPGLDTGELFF
TRBV6-5 | CASSYSGGGNSPLHF
TRBV12-5 | CASGLGLENTEAFF
TRBV6-5 | CASRLAGGPDNEQFF
TRBV5-5 | CASSRLTSGGMETQYF
TRBV5-1 | CASSLGFETWNEQFF
TRBV6-6 | CASMGQGDPRSFYTF
TRBV7-9 | CASSPLAGGPTDTQYF
TRBV9 | CASSRRVRGNTIYF
TRBV3-1/TRBV3-2 | CASSRGGLGGSGANVLTF
TRBV19 | CASSIEQGAYNEQFF
TRBV6-2/TRBV6-3 | CASSLSGSWSDTQYF
TRBV27 | CASSLGQGAYQPQHF